This TCR beta chain was identified in a study of blood T cell repertoires in COVID-19 (dated by TCRdb to the early 2020s). About the study as a whole: The collaborator samples originated in the United States, Italy and Spain and spanned the acute and convalescent phases of COVID-19. Where HLA class I and class II types were available, the types were taken from metadata supplied by the sample provider, not from assay-based typing. The repertoires were released in a freely available public database intended as a resource for research on the immune response to SARS-CoV-2. The sample metadata nearly always contained a de-identified subject ID, COVID-19 status, age in years and sex. Samples were obtained from the ongoing ImmuneRACE study (first 160 participants) and from 1,254 subjects provided by 6 global collaborators. The prospective study material was composed of cDNA or gDNA derived from T cells, B-cell-depleted T cells, or PBMCs. Deeply sampled blood TCRbeta repertoires from subjects exposed to, actively infected with, or recovered from COVID-19 were included in the dataset.

Ends trimmed: V by 2 bases, J by 9 bases; bases unmatched to a gene: 5. The CDR3 covers 13 residues, taking in both the cysteine and the phenylalanine. The CDR3 DNA has 39 bases and is translated from base 1. TCRbeta CDR3 regions were amplified from genomic DNA by means of the immunoSEQ Assay, a bias-controlled multiplex PCR. Under the source paper's analysis protocol: Within the assay, amplification of reference gene primers was used to estimate how many nucleated cells each sample contained. Sequence reads were collapsed and filtered to measure the absolute abundance of every unique TCRbeta CDR3 rearrangement. For each sample, productive Simpson clonality was calculated as the square root of Simpson's diversity index across productive rearrangements. TCRdb limited this immuneACCESS table to in-frame rearrangements with V and J called. A share of clones is missing; checked studies link under half to unresolved V genes, and the rest is unexplained. The V and J calls and clone size were taken over from that table, and D and trimming were inferred from the DNA. Counted in this sample were 68,000 or so clones; approximately 90% of them appeared once. Together, the top ten hold more than 8% of the sample.

Concerning this clone: No cognate antigen has been identified for it. There are no base qualities to consult, and no much larger clone falls within one base.

Study-wide findings and limitations: The amount of clinical and demographic metadata varied by source and participant and was provided uncurated.

Each collaborating institution followed its own protocols to collect whole blood in K2EDTA tubes. For TCRbeta analysis, collaborator samples were shipped as frozen whole blood, as isolated PBMCs, or as DNA extracted from either sample type. Sequencing used peripheral blood. This clonotype originated in a man aged 30 to 45 with acute or convalescent COVID-19. Recombination joined TRBV12-3 or TRBV12-4 with TRBJ2-5; a stretch of 8 junction bases matches TRBD2. The CDR3 loop reads CASSLKAGVSQYF. In nucleotide form, the sequence is TGTGCCAGCAGTTTAAAAGCGGGAGTTTCCCAGTACTTC.